This is a list of T cell receptor beta chains from one sample in a study of patients and donors after allogeneic stem cell transplantation. TCRdb reprocessed the RT-PCR reads via MiXCR and lists one record per CDR3 protein. The table includes a few hundred thousand distinct CDR3 sequences, roughly two fifths detected once. The specimen was blood, either unsorted or a sorted T cell fraction (not recorded which). The receptors derive from a human donor who was either an allogeneic HSCT recipient or a stem cell or donor lymphocyte infusion donor (not recorded which). It is not recorded whose cells these are; they may come from a transplant donor. Each CDR3 is given with its conserved first and last residue. The D gene is left open where the match is weak. Some rows mark clone size as missing; the rest say once, few, many or name a class of expanded clone.

j_call v_call d_call clone_size cdr3_nt cdr3_aa
TRBJ1-2 TRBV2 - - TGTGCCAGCAGTATGGACAGAGGCGGGCGCTATGGCTACACCTTC CASSMDRGGRYGYTF
TRBJ2-2 TRBV30 - - TGTGCCTGGCAAGGGGACACCGGGGAGCTGTTTTTT CAWQGDTGELFF
TRBJ2-1 TRBV2 TRBD1 - TGTGCCAGCAGTTGGGACAGGGGAACCTACAATGAGCAGTTCTTC CASSWDRGTYNEQFF
TRBJ2-7 TRBV27 - - TGTGCCAGCAGTTTAGGCCAAAATCGCGAGCAGTACTTC CASSLGQNREQYF
TRBJ1-3 TRBV28 - few TGTGCCAGCAGTTTATGGGGCAGGGATGGAAACACCATATATTTT CASSLWGRDGNTIYF
TRBJ1-6 TRBV4-3 - - TGCGCCAGCAGCCCTAATATCATCCAAGGGGCCCTCCACTTT CASSPNIIQGALHF
TRBJ2-1 TRBV5-1 TRBD1 many TGCGCCAGCAGAAAGAGGACAGGGGGCGATGAGCAGTTCTTC CASRKRTGGDEQFF
TRBJ1-1 TRBV3-1 TRBD1 few TGTGCCAGCAGCCAAGAAGGAGGGACAGGGATGCCTGAAGCTTTCTTT CASSQEGGTGMPEAFF
TRBJ1-1 TRBV2 TRBD1 few TGTGCCAGATTTAGGGGGCAGTACACTGAAGCTTTCTTT CARFRGQYTEAFF
TRBJ1-2 TRBV27 - few TGTGCCAGCAGTTTGGCGGGGGGAGGAGGGTATGGCTACACCTTC CASSLAGGGGYGYTF
TRBJ2-5 TRBV30 - - TGTGCCTGGAGTCTAGACCTTTGGGGAGAGACCCAGTACTTC CAWSLDLWGETQYF
TRBJ1-5 TRBV7-2 - - TGTGCCAGCAGCTCTAGATACCGGACGGTTCAGCCCCAGCATTTT CASSSRYRTVQPQHF
TRBJ1-2 TRBV10-3 - few TGTGCCATCTTTCGGCGGGGCAGCGATATTAACTATGGCTACACCTTC CAIFRRGSDINYGYTF
TRBJ2-7 TRBV9 TRBD1 - TGTGCCAGCAGCGTAGGAAGGGGGCCTCTCAACGAGCAGTACTTC CASSVGRGPLNEQYF
TRBJ2-7 TRBV4-1 - - TGCGCCAGCAGCCACAGGCTCGGGGCCTACGAGCAGTACTTC CASSHRLGAYEQYF
TRBJ2-5 TRBV6-5 - - TGTGCCAGCAGTTACCCCCCCGAGGGCAGGCCCCAGTACTTC CASSYPPEGRPQYF
TRBJ2-7 TRBV4-1 TRBD1 - TGCGCCAGCAGCCGAGGGGACAGTAGGAACGAGCAGTACTTC CASSRGDSRNEQYF
TRBJ2-2 TRBV29-1 - - TGCAGCGTTGTTCCGGAGAACACCGGGGAGCTGTTTTTT CSVVPENTGELFF
TRBJ1-1 TRBV11-2 - few TGTGCCAGCAGCTTAGATAGGGGGACCCCGAACACTGAAGCTTTCTTT CASSLDRGTPNTEAFF
TRBJ1-1 TRBV5-1 - few TGCGCCAGCAGCTTGGAGGGGGAATCGGCTTTCTTT CASSLEGESAFF
TRBJ2-3 TRBV7-9 - - TGTGCCAGCAGGGAGCGGGCTGGCACAGATACGCAGTATTTT CASRERAGTDTQYF
TRBJ1-5 TRBV20-1 - few TGCAGTGCTAGCGCTACCGGGACACACGGGCAGCCCCAGCATTTT CSASATGTHGQPQHF
TRBJ2-1 TRBV29-1 - - TGCAGCGTTCCTGTCCCCACGGACGCCAATGAGCAGTTCTTC CSVPVPTDANEQFF
TRBJ1-2 TRBV7-2 - few TGTGCCAGCAGCTTAGGGGCAGTTGGTGGCTACACCTTC CASSLGAVGGYTF
TRBJ1-1 TRBV20-1 - - TGCGTAGAGGGGACGAACACTGAAGCTTTCTTT CVEGTNTEAFF
TRBJ2-5 TRBV27 TRBD1 - TGTGCCAGCAGTTTCACAGGGGGCACAGAGACCCAGTACTTC CASSFTGGTETQYF
TRBJ2-5 TRBV9 TRBD2 - TGTGCCAGCAGCGTGAGCGGGGGGGCCGGCGAGACCCAGTACTTC CASSVSGGAGETQYF
TRBJ1-3 TRBV7-2 TRBD1 many TGTGCCAGCAGCGGGACAGGCTCTGGAAACACCATATATTTT CASSGTGSGNTIYF
TRBJ1-4 TRBV7-9 - once TGTGCCAGCAGCTTAAGTGGGGAAAAACTGTTTTTT CASSLSGEKLFF
TRBJ1-1 TRBV12-3/TRBV12-4 TRBD1 few TGTGCCAGCAGTTTGGACAGGGGGCGCGAAGCTTTCTTT CASSLDRGREAFF
TRBJ2-5 TRBV12-3/TRBV12-4 TRBD1 - TGTGCCAGCAGTTTGGGGGACAGGGAGGAGACCCAGTACTTC CASSLGDREETQYF
TRBJ1-1 TRBV12-3/TRBV12-4 - - TGTGCCAGCAGTCCGTCGGACAGACTAAACACTGAAGCTTTCTTT CASSPSDRLNTEAFF
TRBJ1-1 TRBV12-2 - - TGTGCAAGTCGCTCCGGACAGGGGGCGTGGGCTTTCTTT CASRSGQGAWAFF
TRBJ1-4 TRBV4-1 TRBD1 - TGCGCCAGCAGCCAAGGAGACAGGGATGAAAAACTGTTTTTT CASSQGDRDEKLFF
TRBJ2-1 TRBV29-1 - few TGCAGCGTTGGTGTCGGAGGCTCCTACAATGAGCAGTTCTTC CSVGVGGSYNEQFF
TRBJ1-2 TRBV6-1 - - TGTGCCAGCAGTGTGAAGACCCCCTATGGCTACACCTTC CASSVKTPYGYTF
TRBJ2-7 TRBV6-5 - - TGTGCCAGCAGCCGTGCCGGCTATTCTCTGCGCGAGCAGTACTTC CASSRAGYSLREQYF
TRBJ1-2 TRBV4-1 - - TGCGCCAGCAGCCAAGCTATGGGAGGCTACACCTTC CASSQAMGGYTF
TRBJ2-3 TRBV5-6 TRBD2 - TGTGCCAGCAGCGAAGGACTAGCGGCCACAGATACGCAGTATTTT CASSEGLAATDTQYF
TRBJ1-2 TRBV5-1 - few TGCGCCAGCACCCCCGATTCGACAGAACCGAGGTATGGCTACACCTTC CASTPDSTEPRYGYTF
TRBJ1-2 TRBV18 - - TGTGCCAGCTCACCACCTAACTATGGCTACACCTTC CASSPPNYGYTF
TRBJ1-5 TRBV7-2 TRBD1 - TGTGCCAGCAGCTCCCGGCGTGGACAGGGTCACAATCAGCCCCAGCATTTT CASSSRRGQGHNQPQHF
TRBJ1-1 TRBV2 - - TGTGCCAGCAGTGGGGCGGGCGAGGGCACTGAAGCTTTCTTT CASSGAGEGTEAFF
TRBJ2-5 TRBV12-3/TRBV12-4 - - TGTGCCAGCAGTTTAGGAGGACCTCAAGAGACCCAGTACTTC CASSLGGPQETQYF
TRBJ2-3 TRBV24-1 - few TGTGCCACCAGTGATTTCGGTGTGACCAGCACAGATACGCAGTATTTT CATSDFGVTSTDTQYF
TRBJ1-2 TRBV3-1 - - TGTGCCAGCAGCCAAGGGCGGGACGGAAACTATGGCTACACCTTC CASSQGRDGNYGYTF
TRBJ2-3 TRBV5-1 - - TGCGCCAGCAGTTTCGGGGCTCCTACAGATACGCAGTATTTT CASSFGAPTDTQYF
TRBJ1-1 TRBV12-3/TRBV12-4 - - TGTGCCAGCACCATTCATAGGGCACATTTGAACACTGAAGCTTTCTTT CASTIHRAHLNTEAFF
TRBJ1-2 TRBV20-1 - few TGCAGTGCTAGAGATTCCGGGGCCCCGAGGCATGGCTACACCTTC CSARDSGAPRHGYTF
TRBJ2-2 TRBV3-1 - - TGTGCCAGCAGCCAAGATGAGCCATTAGAACCCGGGGAGCTGTTTTTT CASSQDEPLEPGELFF
TRBJ2-1 TRBV12-3/TRBV12-4 TRBD1 - TGTGCCAGCTATAACCCGGGACAGGGATACAATGAGCAGTTCTTC CASYNPGQGYNEQFF
TRBJ1-5 TRBV6-2/TRBV6-3 - - TGTGCCAGCAGTCGTTTCATCGTTCAGCTTGGGCGGCAGCCCCAGCATTTT CASSRFIVQLGRQPQHF